One and the same sample provided the 18 T cell receptor beta chains below, sequenced in a study of regulatory T cells in long-lasting Graves disease. Time point indicated: newly diagnosed GD, antithyroid drugs for less than 3 months. Extracted PBMC RNA gave rise to the TCR library. Researchers made TCR beta libraries by using iRepertoire HTBI primers and running Arm-PCR on CDR3 regions. TCRdb fed the multiplex PCR reads into MiXCR, producing one record per CDR3 protein. Among fewer than 650,000 distinct CDR3 sequences listed, roughly 15% were seen once. Separately, the same data were catalogued under a study of T cells in Graves' hyperthyroidism and ophthalmopathy.

The source material was peripheral blood mononuclear cells (PBMCs), sampled at new diagnosis, from a patient treated with antithyroid drugs. All receptors come from a woman in her 30s with Graves disease.

This clonotype was detected only a few times. V gene TRBV5-6 combines with J gene TRBJ1-5; D not resolved. V was shortened by 2 bases and J by 3 bases, with 3 bases between the two germline ends. This CDR3 spans 12 amino acids. Germline CDR1 reads SGHDT; CDR2 reads YYEEEE. CDR3 nucleotide sequence: TGTGCCAGCAGCTTCTACAATCAGCCCCAGCATTTT. Its protein product is CASSFYNQPQHF. Full variable domain (remainder filled in from reference TRBV5-6 and TRBJ1-5): DAGVTQSPTHLIKTRGQQVTLRCSPKSGHDTVSWYQQALGQGPQFIFQYYEEEERQRGNFPDRFSGHQFPNYSSELNVNALLLGDSALYLCASSFYNQPQHFGDGTRLSIL.

Regarding this clonotype: This may come from a read error, since a much larger clone is one base off. J is TRBJ2-5 and V is TRBV15, with D possibly being TRBD2 (5 bases). This CDR3 has 15 amino acids. Germline V gene lookup returns CDR1 LNHNV and CDR2 YYDKDF (reference sequence). The ends were cut back, 0 bases at V and 4 bases at J, with 12 bases in the middle. The chain's CDR3 is CATSREWRHIETQYF. The CDR3 coding sequence is TGTGCCACCAGCAGAGAGTGGAGGCATATAGAGACCCAGTACTTC.

The J gene is TRBJ2-2, the V gene TRBV9, with D possibly TRBD1 on 6 matching bases. V was clipped by 4 bases and J by 1 base, with 11 bases between them. The CDR3 is made up of 15 amino acids. Germline CDR1 and CDR2: SGDLS and YYNGEE. Here the CDR3 DNA reads TGTGCCAGCAGCCTCGGACAGAGGAACACCGGGGAGCTGTTTTTT. Translating gives CASSLGQRNTGELFF.

This clonotype was counted only a few times. The V call is TRBV7-9, the J call TRBJ2-1, with TRBD2 matching 13 bases. Germline V gives CDR1 SEHNR, CDR2 FQNEAQ (reference sequence). The CDR3 consists of 16 residues. V lost 5 bases, J lost 9 bases, and 10 bases stayed unmatched. CDR3 DNA sequence: TGTGCCAGCAGCCCCAGGACTAGCGGGAGTATTGGTGAGCAGTTCTTC. Encoded protein: CASSPRTSGSIGEQFF.

This clonotype occurred many times. V is TRBV3-1 and J is TRBJ2-3, with D unresolved. Trimming removed 2 bases at V and 6 bases at J, with 6 bases between. Germline CDR1 and CDR2: LGHDT and YNNKEL (reference sequence). CDR3 length equals 12 residues. The CDR3 DNA reads as TGTGCCAGCAGCCAACCCCTGGATACGCAGTATTTT. This encodes CASSQPLDTQYF.

Remarks on this clonotype: This may be a read error, as it is one base from a much larger clone. The chain employs TRBV29-1 and TRBJ1-1; 9 nucleotides agree with TRBD1. The CDR3 has 13 amino acids. Germline V CDR1 and CDR2: SQVTM, ANQGSEA. The ends lost 7 bases at V and 11 bases at J; junction bases unmatched: 14. The CDR3 region is CSARPGQGRVAFF. CDR3 coding DNA: TGCAGCGCTCGTCCGGGACAGGGTAGGGTTGCTTTCTTT.

This clonotype turned up a few times. This chain connects TRBV24-1 to TRBJ2-1; TRBD2 is a possible D gene (6 bases). CDR3 size: 16 residues. The germline V gene has CDR1 KGHDR and CDR2 SFDVKD. With 2 bases removed from V and 9 bases from J, the gap between germline ends came to 19 bases. Written as DNA, the CDR3 is TGTGCCACCAGTGATTACGGGACTCCCACGCCCTGTGAGCAGTTCTTC. This translates into CATSDYGTPTPCEQFF.

The rearrangement uses TRBV7-3 and TRBJ2-5; no clear D. The CDR3 covers 13 residues. Trimming shortened V by 3 bases and J by 4 bases, and 9 bases separated the two germline ends. CDR1 is SGHTA, CDR2 FQGTGA, per germline. The CDR3 DNA reads as TGTGCCAGCAGCTTCGTCTCAGGAGAGACCCAGTACTTC. Encoded protein: CASSFVSGETQYF.

The sample holds many counts of this clonotype. The rearrangement uses TRBV28 and TRBJ2-7, with 7 nucleotides matching TRBD1. J was trimmed by 6 bases and V by 6 bases; bases with no gene match: 11. CDR1 and CDR2 (germline): MDHEN, SYDVKM. The CDR3 loop spans 14 amino acids. CDR3 bases: TGTGCCAGCAGGGGAGTCGGGACAGCTGGCGAGCAGTACTTC. This encodes CASRGVGTAGEQYF.

The table lists this clonotype with many counts. The chain employs TRBV12-3 or TRBV12-4 and TRBJ1-3, with no clear D. V shed 8 bases and J shed 0 bases, with 8 bases lying between them. This CDR3 is built from 13 residues. CDR3 amino acids: CASGSFSGNTIYF. CDR3 bases: TGTGCCAGCGGGTCCTTCTCTGGAAACACCATATATTTT.

In its sample, this clonotype was seen many times. The chain carries TRBV11-2 and TRBJ2-1; 8 nucleotides agree with TRBD1. The germline V gene has CDR1 SGHAT and CDR2 FQNNGV. The CDR3 length is 14 residues. Trimming took 2 bases from V and 8 from J; bases not matched to a gene: 5. In DNA form, the CDR3 reads TGTGCCAGCAGCTTAAACGGACAGGGTGATGAGCAGTTCTTC. Amino acids: CASSLNGQGDEQFF. Supplemented by reference TRBV11-2 and TRBJ2-1, the full variable domain reads EAGVAQSPRYKIIEKRQSVAFWCNPISGHATLYWYQQILGQGPKLLIQFQNNGVVDDSQLPKDRFSAERLKGVDSTLKIQPAKLEDSAVYLCASSLNGQGDEQFFGPGTRLTVL.

This clonotype was seen at least ten times. The J gene is TRBJ2-1, the V gene TRBV30, with D unresolved. Trimming took off 2 bases at V and 4 bases at J, with 9 bases between the two ends. This CDR3 region has 13 residues. From germline, CDR1 is GTSNPN and CDR2 SVGIG (reference sequence). CDR3 in DNA: TGTGCCTGGAGTACGACTGAGTACAATGAGCAGTTCTTC. Its protein is CAWSTTEYNEQFF.

This rearrangement joins TRBV24-1 to TRBJ2-7; 7 bases fit TRBD1. Germline lookup yields CDR1 KGHDR and CDR2 SFDVKD. CDR3 length equals 15 residues. J was trimmed by 7 bases and V by 2 bases; bases with no gene match: 10. Written as DNA, the CDR3 is TGTGCCACCAGTGATTCGGCAGGGGGAGCGAGGGAGCAGTACTTC. Encoded protein: CATSDSAGGAREQYF.

This clonotype occurred a few times. The rearrangement uses TRBV28 and TRBJ2-7, with 7 bases aligning to TRBD1. CDR1 MDHEN and CDR2 SYDVKM come from the germline V gene. J lost 3 bases, V lost 6 bases, and 17 bases had no gene match. This CDR3 has 17 residues. In DNA form, the CDR3 reads TGTGCCAGCAGGCGCGGTGGGACAGCCAGGACAATCTACGAGCAGTACTTC. Its protein is CASRRGGTARTIYEQYF.

The genes are TRBV5-5 and TRBJ2-1; D is undetermined. The CDR3 spans 16 residues. Germline CDR1 and CDR2: SGHKS and YYEKEE (reference sequence). The V end lost 3 bases, the J end lost 8 bases, and 21 bases lay between the germline ends. The CDR3, as DNA: TGTGCCAGCAGCTCTGTCGAGACCCTTTCCATGGATGAGCAGTTCTTC. Its translation: CASSSVETLSMDEQFF. The variable domain in full, completed from reference TRBV5-5 and TRBJ2-1, reads DAGVTQSPTHLIKTRGQQVTLRCSPISGHKSVSWYQQVLGQGPQFIFQYYEKEERGRGNFPDRFSARQFPNYSSELNVNALLLGDSALYLCASSSVETLSMDEQFFGPGTRLTVL.

This clonotype was seen repeatedly, ten times or more. The CDR3 region has the DNA TGTGCCAGCAGAAAACGACAGCTAGATAGCAATCAGCCCCAGCATTTT. Translation: CASRKRQLDSNQPQHF. The rearrangement uses TRBV2 and TRBJ1-5, with D perhaps matching TRBD1 (5 bases). The CDR3 spans 16 residues. With 6 bases removed from V and 0 bases from J, the gap between germline ends came to 15 bases. CDR1 is SNHLY, CDR2 FYNNEI, per germline. The full variable domain, in which reference TRBV2 and TRBJ1-5 provide the parts outside the CDR3, is EPEVTQTPSHQVTQMGQEVILRCVPISNHLYFYWYRQILGQKVEFLVSFYNNEISEKSEIFDDQFSVERPDGSNFTLKIRSTKLEDSAMYFCASRKRQLDSNQPQHFGDGTRLSIL.

This clonotype was seen only a few times. This sequence joins TRBV6-2 or TRBV6-3 and TRBJ2-3; TRBD1 might be the D (6 bases). In germline, CDR1 is MNHEY, CDR2 SVGEGT. Trimming left V 6 bases short and J 2 bases short, with 15 bases between. The CDR3 extends over 15 amino acids. Here the CDR3 DNA reads TGTGCCAGCAGCCCCGACAGGCCTCCCACAGATACGCAGTATTTT. It encodes CASSPDRPPTDTQYF.

This clonotype turned up a few times. The V and J genes are TRBV30 and TRBJ1-4; TRBD1 aligns across 9 bases. V trimming: 4 bases; J trimming: 7 bases; junction bases outside the gene matches: 4. Germline V gives CDR1 GTSNPN, CDR2 SVGIG (reference sequence). This CDR3 spans 13 amino acids. Here the CDR3 DNA reads TGTGCCTGGAACAGGGGGCGTTTTGAAAAACTGTTTTTT. Protein sequence: CAWNRGRFEKLFF.